Listed below are T cell receptor beta chains from one sample, sequenced in a study of blood T cell repertoires in COVID-19. TCRdb's table, derived via immunoSEQ multiplex PCR, lists solely in-frame clones and lacks some. The repertoire includes around 140,000 clones, around 84% of them detected once, and about a sixth sits in the top ten. The sequenced material came from peripheral blood. Receptors originate from a woman of 80 years or more with acute or convalescent COVID-19. Both conserved end residues are part of each CDR3. D genes are given only for firm matches. Clone size is shown for a subset of rows, as once, few, many or a class of expanded clone.

TRBJ2-3,TRBV5-1,.,TRBD2,TGCGCCAGCAGCTTGGTTGCGGGAGAAGTTGATACGCAGTATTTT,CASSLVAGEVDTQYF
TRBJ2-5,TRBV5-1,.,TRBD1,TGCGCCAGCAGTCCGACAGGGCGCGAGACCCAGTACTTC,CASSPTGRETQYF
TRBJ2-1,TRBV6-6,.,.,TGTGCCAGCAGTTACTCTAGGAGCAATGAGCAGTTCTTC,CASSYSRSNEQFF
TRBJ1-1,TRBV5-6,.,.,TGTGCCAGCAGCTTGAACAGGGCGACTGAAGCTTTCTTT,CASSLNRATEAFF
TRBJ2-6,TRBV3-1/TRBV3-2,.,.,TGTGCCAGCAGCCAAGGACAGGGAGGAAGCTCTGGGGCCAACGTCCTGACTTTC,CASSQGQGGSSGANVLTF
TRBJ1-2,TRBV3-1/TRBV3-2,.,TRBD1,TGTGCCAGCAGCCAGACAGGGGGAACCGATGGCTACACCTTC,CASSQTGGTDGYTF
TRBJ2-1,TRBV6-2/TRBV6-3,once,TRBD2,TGTGCCAGCAGTTACCCCGTGGTAGCGGGGGGGGGCTCCTACAATGAGCAGTTCTTC,CASSYPVVAGGGSYNEQFF
TRBJ1-2,TRBV4-3,.,TRBD1,TGCGCCAGCAGCCATGTTACAGGGGATCGGGGCTACACCTTC,CASSHVTGDRGYTF
TRBJ1-2,TRBV6-5,.,.,TGTGCCAGCACTAAGGGTCGGGGGTCTTATGGCTACACCTTC,CASTKGRGSYGYTF
TRBJ1-6,TRBV19,.,.,TGTGCCAGTAGTATCGGACATATCAATTCACCCCTCCACTTT,CASSIGHINSPLHF
TRBJ1-2,TRBV7-2,.,TRBD1,TGTGCCAGCAGCTTGACAGGGGGCCTGAAATATGGCTACACCTTC,CASSLTGGLKYGYTF
TRBJ2-1,TRBV20-1,.,.,TGCAGTGCTCCATCTCCGGGATCCCAGTTCTTC,CSAPSPGSQFF
TRBJ2-7,TRBV6-1,.,.,TGTGCCAGCAGTGAACCAGGGAGGTACGAGCAGTACTTC,CASSEPGRYEQYF
TRBJ1-1,TRBV7-2,once,.,TGTGCCAGCAGTTTGTTGGGGCGAACTGAAGCTTTCTTT,CASSLLGRTEAFF
TRBJ1-1,TRBV6-5,few,.,TGTGCCAGCAGTCTGTACGGGACAAACACTGAAGCTTTCTTT,CASSLYGTNTEAFF
TRBJ1-2,TRBV30,few,.,TGTGCCTGGAGTGTACGGGATATCTATGGCTACACCTTC,CAWSVRDIYGYTF
TRBJ1-5,TRBV7-2,.,TRBD1,TGTGCCAGCAGCTGGAGGGGGCTATCCAATCAGCCCCAGCATTTT,CASSWRGLSNQPQHF
TRBJ1-6,TRBV7-8,.,.,TGTGCCAGCAGCTTCGGGACAAGTAATTCACCCCTCCACTTT,CASSFGTSNSPLHF
TRBJ1-1,TRBV6-6,once,.,TGTGCCAGCAGTAGCCCTCCAGGGGCCCCTGAAGCTTTCTTT,CASSSPPGAPEAFF
TRBJ2-1,TRBV11-2,once,TRBD2,TGTGCCAGCAGCTCCGAGCGGGGGGGCGGGTACAATGAGCAGTTCTTC,CASSSERGGGYNEQFF
TRBJ1-3,TRBV6-5,.,.,TGTGCCAGCAGCCGGGGGGCCCCTGGAAACACCATATATTTT,CASSRGAPGNTIYF
TRBJ1-5,TRBV2,.,.,TGTGCCAGCAGCCCAGGGATCAACCAGCCCCAGCATTTT,CASSPGINQPQHF